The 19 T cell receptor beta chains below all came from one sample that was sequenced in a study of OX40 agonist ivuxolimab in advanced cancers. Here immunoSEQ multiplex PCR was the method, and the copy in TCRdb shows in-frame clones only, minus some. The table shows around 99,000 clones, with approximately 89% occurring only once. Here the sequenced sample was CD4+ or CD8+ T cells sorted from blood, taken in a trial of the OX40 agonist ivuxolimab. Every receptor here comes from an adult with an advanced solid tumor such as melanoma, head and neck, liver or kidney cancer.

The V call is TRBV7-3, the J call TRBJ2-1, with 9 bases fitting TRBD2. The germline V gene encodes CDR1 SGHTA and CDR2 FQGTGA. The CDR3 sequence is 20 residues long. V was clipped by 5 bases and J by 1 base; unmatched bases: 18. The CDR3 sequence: CASSPQGVSTSGSSYNEQFF. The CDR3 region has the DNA TGTGCCAGCAGCCCTCAAGGGGTGTCGACTAGCGGATCTTCCTACAATGAGCAGTTCTTC.

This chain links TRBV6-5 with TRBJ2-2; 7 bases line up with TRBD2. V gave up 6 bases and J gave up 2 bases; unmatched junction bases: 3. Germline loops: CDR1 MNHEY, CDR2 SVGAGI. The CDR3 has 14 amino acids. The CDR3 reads CASRGLVNTGELFF. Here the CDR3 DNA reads TGTGCCAGCAGAGGACTAGTTAACACCGGGGAGCTGTTTTTT.

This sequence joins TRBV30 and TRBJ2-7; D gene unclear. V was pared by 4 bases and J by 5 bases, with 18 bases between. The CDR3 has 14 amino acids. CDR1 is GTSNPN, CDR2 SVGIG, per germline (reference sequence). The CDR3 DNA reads TGTGCCTGGATCCTTGGGCACCCGGCCAACGAGCAGTACTTC. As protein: CAWILGHPANEQYF.

CDR3 coding DNA: TGCGCCAGCGAGCCGGGGCGCGGGACAGGCACCGGGGAGCTGTTTTTT. Protein product: CASEPGRGTGTGELFF. The rearrangement uses TRBV5-1 and TRBJ2-2; 8 bases are a match to TRBD1. The CDR3 extends over 16 amino acids. The ends lost 7 bases at V and 4 bases at J; junction bases unmatched: 12. Germline V lookup: CDR1 SGHRS, CDR2 YFSETQ. Combining the CDR3 with reference TRBV5-1 and TRBJ2-2 gives the whole variable domain KAGVTQTPRYLIKTRGQQVTLSCSPISGHRSVSWYQQTPGQGLQFLFEYFSETQRNKGNFPGRFSGRQFSNSRSEMNVSTLELGDSALYLCASEPGRGTGTGELFFGEGSRLTVL.

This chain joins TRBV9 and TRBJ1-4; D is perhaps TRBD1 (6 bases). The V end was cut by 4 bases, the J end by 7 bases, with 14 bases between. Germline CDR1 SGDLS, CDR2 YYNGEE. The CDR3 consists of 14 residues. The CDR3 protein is CASSSGRGSEKLFF. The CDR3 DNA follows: TGTGCCAGCAGCTCTGGTAGGGGGAGTGAAAAACTGTTTTTT. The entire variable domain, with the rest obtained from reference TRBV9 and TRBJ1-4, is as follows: DSGVTQTPKHLITATGQRVTLRCSPRSGDLSVYWYQQSLDQGLQFLIQYYNGEERAKGNILERFSAQQFPDLHSELNLSSLELGDSALYFCASSSGRGSEKLFFGSGTQLSVL.

The CDR3 region is CASRGRDTEAFF. The CDR3 DNA is TGTGCCAGCAGGGGTCGGGACACTGAAGCTTTCTTT. The V and J genes are TRBV21-1 and TRBJ1-1. TRBV21-1 is a pseudogene locus. This CDR3 is 12 amino acids long.

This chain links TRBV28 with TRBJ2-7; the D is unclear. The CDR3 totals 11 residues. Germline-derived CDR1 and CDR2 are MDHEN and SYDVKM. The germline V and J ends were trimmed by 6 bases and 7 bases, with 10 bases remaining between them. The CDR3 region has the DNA TGTGCCAGCAGCCTCACTTGGGAGCAGTACTTC. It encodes CASSLTWEQYF.

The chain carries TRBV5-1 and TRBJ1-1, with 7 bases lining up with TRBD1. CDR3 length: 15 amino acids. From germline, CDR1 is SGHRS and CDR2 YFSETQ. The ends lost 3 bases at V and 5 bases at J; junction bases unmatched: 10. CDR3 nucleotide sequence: TGCGCCAGCAGCTCGCAGGGTCAGGGGGAAACTGAAGCTTTCTTT. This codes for CASSSQGQGETEAFF.

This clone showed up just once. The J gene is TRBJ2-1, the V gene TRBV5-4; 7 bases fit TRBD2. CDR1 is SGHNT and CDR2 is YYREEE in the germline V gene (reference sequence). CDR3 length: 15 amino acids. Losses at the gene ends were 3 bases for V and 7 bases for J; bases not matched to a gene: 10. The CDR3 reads CASSSGGRGFNEQFF. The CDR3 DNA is TGTGCCAGCAGCTCTGGCGGGAGAGGGTTTAATGAGCAGTTCTTC.

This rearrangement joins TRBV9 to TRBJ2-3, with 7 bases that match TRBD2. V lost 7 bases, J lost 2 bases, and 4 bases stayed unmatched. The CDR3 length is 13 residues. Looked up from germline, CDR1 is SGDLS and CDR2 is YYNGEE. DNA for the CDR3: TGTGCCAGCGGGGGGGGACCCACAGATACGCAGTATTTT. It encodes CASGGGPTDTQYF.

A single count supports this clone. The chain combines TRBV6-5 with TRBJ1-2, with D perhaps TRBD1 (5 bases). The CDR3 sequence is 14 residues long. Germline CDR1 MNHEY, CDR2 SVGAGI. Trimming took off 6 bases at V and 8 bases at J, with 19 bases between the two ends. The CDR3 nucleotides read TGTGCCAGCAGGACGCAGGGTGGTATGCCGGGCTACACCTTC. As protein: CASRTQGGMPGYTF.

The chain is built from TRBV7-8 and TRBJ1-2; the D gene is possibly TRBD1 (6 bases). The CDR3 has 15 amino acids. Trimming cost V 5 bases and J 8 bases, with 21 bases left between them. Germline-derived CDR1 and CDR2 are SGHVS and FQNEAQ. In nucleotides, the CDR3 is TGTGCCAGCAGCCCCCAGACAGGCATTGGAGGGGGCTACACCTTC. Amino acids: CASSPQTGIGGGYTF.

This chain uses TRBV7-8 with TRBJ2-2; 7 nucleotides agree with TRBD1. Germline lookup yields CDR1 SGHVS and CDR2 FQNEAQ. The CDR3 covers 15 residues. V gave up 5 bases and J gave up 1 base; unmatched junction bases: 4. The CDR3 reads CASSLGTVNTGELFF. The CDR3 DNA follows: TGTGCCAGCAGCCTCGGGACAGTGAACACCGGGGAGCTGTTTTTT.

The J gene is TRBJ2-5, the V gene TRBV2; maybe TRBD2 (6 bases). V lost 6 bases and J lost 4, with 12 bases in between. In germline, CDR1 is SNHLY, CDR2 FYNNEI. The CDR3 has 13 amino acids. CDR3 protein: CASSLRRGETQYF. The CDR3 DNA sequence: TGTGCCAGCAGCCTTAGGCGGGGAGAGACCCAGTACTTC. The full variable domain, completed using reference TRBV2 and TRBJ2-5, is EPEVTQTPSHQVTQMGQEVILRCVPISNHLYFYWYRQILGQKVEFLVSFYNNEISEKSEIFDDQFSVERPDGSNFTLKIRSTKLEDSAMYFCASSLRRGETQYFGPGTRLLVL.

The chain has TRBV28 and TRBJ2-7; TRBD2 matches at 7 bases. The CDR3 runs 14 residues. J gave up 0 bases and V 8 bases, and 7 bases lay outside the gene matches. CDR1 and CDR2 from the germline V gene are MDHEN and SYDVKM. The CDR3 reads CASSSPGGSYEQYF. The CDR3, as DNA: TGTGCCAGCTCTTCCCCGGGAGGCTCCTACGAGCAGTACTTC.

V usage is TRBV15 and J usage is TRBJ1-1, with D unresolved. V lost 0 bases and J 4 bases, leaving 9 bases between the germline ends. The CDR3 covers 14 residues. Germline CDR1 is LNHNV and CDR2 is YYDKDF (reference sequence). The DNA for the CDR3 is TGTGCCACCAGCAGAGATACTACGGGCACTGAAGCTTTCTTT. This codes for CATSRDTTGTEAFF.

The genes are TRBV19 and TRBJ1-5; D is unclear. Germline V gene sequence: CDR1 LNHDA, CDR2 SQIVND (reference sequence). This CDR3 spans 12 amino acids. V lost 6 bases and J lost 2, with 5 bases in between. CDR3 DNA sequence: TGTGCCAGTAGACCAGGCAATCAGCCCCAGCATTTT. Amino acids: CASRPGNQPQHF.

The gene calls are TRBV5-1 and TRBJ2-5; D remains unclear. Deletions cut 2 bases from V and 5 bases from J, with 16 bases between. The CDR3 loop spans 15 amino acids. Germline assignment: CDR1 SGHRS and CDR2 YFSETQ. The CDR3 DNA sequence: TGCGCCAGCAGCTTTTTGACTGGAAGGGTCGAGACCCAGTACTTC. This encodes CASSFLTGRVETQYF.

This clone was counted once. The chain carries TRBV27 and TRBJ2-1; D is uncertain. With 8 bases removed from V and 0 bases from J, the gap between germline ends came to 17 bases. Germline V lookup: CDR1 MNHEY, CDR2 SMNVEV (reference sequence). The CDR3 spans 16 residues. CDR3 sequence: CASLPAGYRSYNEQFF. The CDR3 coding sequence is TGTGCCAGCCTCCCCGCCGGGTACCGCTCCTACAATGAGCAGTTCTTC.